The 18 T cell receptor beta chains below come from one sample, sequenced in a study of T cells in Graves' hyperthyroidism and ophthalmopathy. Amplification targeted TCR beta CDR3 regions from RNA transcripts. HTBI primers were the set used in a first-round RT-PCR of the TCR CDR3. Using its own MiXCR run on the multiplex PCR reads, TCRdb lists one record per CDR3 protein. The table records under 300,000 distinct CDR3 sequences, roughly 13% of them present only once. The sequenced sample was blood. These receptors were taken from a woman in her thirties with Graves' hyperthyroidism that later progressed to Graves' ophthalmopathy.

This clonotype was seen a handful of times. This sequence joins TRBV7-8 and TRBJ1-3, with D possibly TRBD1 on 5 matching bases. Germline V gives CDR1 SGHVS, CDR2 FQNEAQ. V lost 0 bases and J lost 3, with 9 bases in between. The CDR3 spans 15 residues. In DNA form, the CDR3 reads TGTGCCAGCAGCTTAGCGGGGGACCATGGAAACACCATATATTTT. This sequence encodes CASSLAGDHGNTIYF. Supplemented by reference TRBV7-8 and TRBJ1-3, the full variable domain reads GAGVSQSPRYKVAKRGQDVALRCDPISGHVSLFWYQQALGQGPEFLTYFQNEAQLDKSGLPSDRFFAERPEGSVSTLKIQRTQQEDSAVYLCASSLAGDHGNTIYFGEGSWLTVV.

This clonotype was seen a handful of times. The J gene is TRBJ2-1, the V gene TRBV4-2, with D possibly TRBD2 on 6 matching bases. V lost 0 bases to trimming and J lost 5 bases, with 11 bases between them. The V gene's germline CDR1 is LGHNA and CDR2 YNFKEQ. The length of the CDR3 is 15 residues. This CDR3 is CASSQDWGGDNEQFF. The DNA for the CDR3 is TGTGCCAGCAGCCAAGATTGGGGAGGTGACAATGAGCAGTTCTTC.

In this sample, this clonotype turned up many times. CDR3 region: CASSSFPAEGTDTQYF. DNA for the CDR3: TGCGCCAGCAGCTCGTTTCCCGCGGAGGGGACAGATACGCAGTATTTT. The chain links TRBV5-1 to TRBJ2-3, with D perhaps matching TRBD2 (6 bases). The CDR3 runs to 16 residues. Germline V lookup: CDR1 SGHRS, CDR2 YFSETQ. V was clipped by 3 bases and J by 3 bases, with 17 bases between them.

The sample holds many counts of this clonotype. This chain joins TRBV7-3 and TRBJ1-5; D gene unclear. The V gene's germline CDR1 is SGHTA and CDR2 FQGTGA. This CDR3 has 13 residues. Between the trimmed V and J ends, which lost 1 base and 3 bases, there was a span of 4 bases. In nucleotides, the CDR3 is TGTGCCAGCAGCTTAAGCACCAATCAGCCCCAGCATTTT. As protein: CASSLSTNQPQHF.

Ten or more counts support this clonotype. This rearrangement joins TRBV2 to TRBJ1-5; 10 nucleotides line up with TRBD1. CDR3 length: 15 residues. The ends lost 4 bases at V and 4 bases at J; junction bases unmatched: 4. Germline V CDR1 and CDR2: SNHLY, FYNNEI. This CDR3 reads CASSGEGQGNQPQHF. The CDR3, as DNA: TGTGCCAGCAGTGGAGAGGGACAGGGGAATCAGCCCCAGCATTTT.

This clonotype has a handful of counts. V is TRBV9 and J is TRBJ2-3; 8 positions agree with TRBD2. CDR1 and CDR2 from the germline V gene are SGDLS and YYNGEE. This CDR3 region has 17 residues. The junction had 10 bases not matched to a gene; V was cut back by 0 bases and J by 4 bases. CDR3 sequence reads: CASSVATSGSVADTQYF. The CDR3 region has the DNA TGTGCCAGCAGCGTAGCTACGAGCGGGAGTGTTGCAGATACGCAGTATTTT. The entire variable domain, with the rest obtained from reference TRBV9 and TRBJ2-3, is as follows: DSGVTQTPKHLITATGQRVTLRCSPRSGDLSVYWYQQSLDQGLQFLIQYYNGEERAKGNILERFSAQQFPDLHSELNLSSLELGDSALYFCASSVATSGSVADTQYFGPGTRLTVL.

This clonotype showed up just once. A read error may be the cause here, since a much bigger clone is one base away. The V gene is TRBV7-9, the J gene TRBJ2-3; TRBD1 aligns across 7 bases. Looked up from germline, CDR1 is SEHNR and CDR2 is FQNEAQ (reference sequence). This CDR3 has 15 amino acids. For the CDR3, the DNA is TGTGCCAGCAGCTCGGGACAGCTAAGCACAGATGCGCAGTATTTT. This codes for CASSSGQLSTDAQYF.

The chain has TRBV6-2 or TRBV6-3 and TRBJ2-7, with 14 nucleotides matching TRBD2. This CDR3 is built from 15 residues. Germline V lookup: CDR1 MNHEY, CDR2 SVGEGT. With 5 bases clipped from V and 3 bases from J, the junction kept 3 bases outside the gene matches. The CDR3 DNA is TGTGCCAGCAGTGGGACTAGCGGGAGACTCTACGAGCAGTACTTC. It yields the protein CASSGTSGRLYEQYF.

There are many counts of this clonotype. This chain joins TRBV9 and TRBJ1-1; D is ambiguous. The CDR3 loop spans 13 amino acids. Trimming pared 1 base from V and 1 base from J, leaving 5 bases between. Germline lookup yields CDR1 SGDLS and CDR2 YYNGEE. The CDR3 is CASSVMENTEAFF. CDR3 nucleotides: TGTGCCAGCAGCGTAATGGAGAACACTGAAGCTTTCTTT.

This clonotype appeared many times. The rearrangement uses TRBV18 and TRBJ2-1; D not certain. V dropped 6 bases and J dropped 9 bases, with 12 bases sitting between them. Per the germline V gene, CDR1 is KGHSH and CDR2 is LQKENI. The CDR3 sequence is 12 residues long. The CDR3 protein is CASSPSRLEQFF. In nucleotides, the CDR3 is TGTGCCAGCTCTCCCAGTCGACTTGAGCAGTTCTTC.

This clonotype has ten or more counts. The gene calls are TRBV6-6 and TRBJ1-1, with 7 bases that match TRBD1. The J segment lost 1 base and the V segment lost 2 bases, leaving 7 bases of the junction unmatched. Germline CDR1 reads MNHNY; CDR2 reads SVGAGI (reference sequence). The CDR3 sequence is 16 residues long. The CDR3 DNA sequence: TGTGCCAGCAGTTACGGAGACAGGGTCCCGAACACTGAAGCTTTCTTT. This codes for CASSYGDRVPNTEAFF.

Many counts were recorded for this clonotype. The chain joins TRBV6-5 to TRBJ1-5; D is possibly TRBD1 (5 bases). This CDR3 is 14 amino acids long. Trimming removed 2 bases at V and 6 bases at J, with 11 bases between. Germline CDR1 is MNHEY and CDR2 is SVGAGI. As DNA, the CDR3 is TGTGCCAGCAGTTACGGCAGGGCGGGTCAGCCCCAGCATTTT. This sequence encodes CASSYGRAGQPQHF.

This clonotype was detected a few times. CDR3 residues: CASSRLRQGAGQPQHF. The DNA for the CDR3 is TGTGCCAGTAGTAGGCTCCGGCAGGGGGCCGGTCAGCCCCAGCATTTT. The J gene is TRBJ1-5, the V gene TRBV19; 8 bases are shared with TRBD1. V shed 4 bases and J 6 bases; nucleotides not matched to a gene: 11. The CDR3 is made up of 16 amino acids. Germline-derived CDR1 and CDR2 are LNHDA and SQIVND (reference sequence).

This clonotype was observed many times. This chain links TRBV9 with TRBJ1-1; D is perhaps TRBD1 (6 bases). V dropped 4 bases and J dropped 6 bases, with 13 bases sitting between them. This CDR3 contains 13 residues. Germline V lookup: CDR1 SGDLS, CDR2 YYNGEE. CDR3 residues: CASSWGGAAEAFF. The CDR3 DNA is TGTGCCAGCAGCTGGGGGGGGGCCGCTGAAGCTTTCTTT.

As regards this clonotype: Since a much larger clone is just one base distant, this may be a read error. V and J are TRBV6-1 and TRBJ1-5; D remains ambiguous. Looked up from germline, CDR1 is MNHNS and CDR2 is SASEGT. The CDR3 is made up of 12 amino acids. Trimming pared 9 bases from V and 2 bases from J, leaving 8 bases between. This chain's CDR3 is CASFGGNQPQHF. In DNA, the CDR3 is TGTGCCAGTTTCGGGGGCAATCAGCCCCAGCATTTT.

The chain is built from TRBV16 and TRBJ1-5; 7 bases are shared with TRBD1. Germline V lookup: CDR1 KGHSY, CDR2 FQNENV. The ends lost 4 bases at V and 5 bases at J; junction bases unmatched: 5. The CDR3 spans 14 residues. This CDR3 is CASSPVGQYQPQHF. CDR3 DNA: TGTGCCAGCAGCCCCGTGGGACAGTATCAGCCCCAGCATTTT.

A few counts support this clonotype. V and J are TRBV7-6 and TRBJ2-5, with TRBD2 matching 7 bases. In germline, CDR1 is SGHVS, CDR2 FNYEAQ. V shed 4 bases, J shed 2 bases, and the junction held 4 bases outside the gene matches. This CDR3 comprises 14 residues. CDR3 bases: TGTGCCAGCAGCTGGGGGGGGTCTCAAGAGACCCAGTACTTC. The encoded protein is CASSWGGSQETQYF.

In this sample, this clonotype turned up a few times. V usage is TRBV5-1 and J usage is TRBJ2-1, with D uncertain. This CDR3 comprises 13 residues. The V end lost 4 bases, the J end lost 5 bases, and 10 bases lay between the germline ends. Germline V gives CDR1 SGHRS, CDR2 YFSETQ. CDR3 sequence: CASSRRSDNEQFF. As DNA, the CDR3 is TGCGCCAGCAGCCGCAGGAGCGACAATGAGCAGTTCTTC.